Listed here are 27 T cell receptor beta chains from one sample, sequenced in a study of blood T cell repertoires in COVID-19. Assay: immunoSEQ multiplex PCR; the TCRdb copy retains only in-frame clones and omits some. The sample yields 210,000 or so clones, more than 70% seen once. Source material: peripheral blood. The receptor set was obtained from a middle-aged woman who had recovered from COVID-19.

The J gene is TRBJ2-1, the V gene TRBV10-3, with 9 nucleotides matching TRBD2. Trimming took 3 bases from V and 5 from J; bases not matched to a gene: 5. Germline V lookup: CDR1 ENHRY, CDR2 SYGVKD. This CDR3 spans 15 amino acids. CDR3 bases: TGTGCCATCAGTGAACTAGCGGGCAAAAACAATGAGCAGTTCTTC. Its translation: CAISELAGKNNEQFF.

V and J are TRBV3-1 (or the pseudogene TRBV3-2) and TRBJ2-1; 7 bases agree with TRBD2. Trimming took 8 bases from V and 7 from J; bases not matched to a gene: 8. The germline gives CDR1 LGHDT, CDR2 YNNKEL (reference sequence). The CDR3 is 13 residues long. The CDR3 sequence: CASSDTGGNEQFF. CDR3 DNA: TGTGCCAGCTCAGATACGGGGGGAAATGAGCAGTTCTTC.

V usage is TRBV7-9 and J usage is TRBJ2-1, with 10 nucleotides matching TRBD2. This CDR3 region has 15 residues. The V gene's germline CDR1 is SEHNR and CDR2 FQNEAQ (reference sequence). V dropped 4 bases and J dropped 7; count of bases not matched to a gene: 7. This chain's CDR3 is CASSSGLAATNEQFF. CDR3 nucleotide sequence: TGTGCCAGCAGCTCCGGACTAGCGGCTACTAATGAGCAGTTCTTC.

The CDR3 spells CASSPPGGETQYF. Here the CDR3 DNA reads TGTGCCAGCAGTCCCCCAGGGGGAGAGACCCAGTACTTC. This chain uses TRBV12-3 or TRBV12-4 with TRBJ2-5; TRBD1 matches at 7 bases. With V trimmed by 5 bases and J by 4 bases, 4 bases remained unmatched. The CDR3 covers 13 residues.

CDR3 sequence: CASVIRDTYTDTQYF. In nucleotides, the CDR3 is TGTGCCAGCGTTATCCGGGACACCTACACAGATACGCAGTATTTT. V and J are TRBV2 and TRBJ2-3, with TRBD1 as a possible D gene (6 bases). The length of the CDR3 is 15 residues. From germline, CDR1 is SNHLY and CDR2 FYNNEI. Trimming removed 8 bases from V and 2 bases from J, with 17 bases in between.

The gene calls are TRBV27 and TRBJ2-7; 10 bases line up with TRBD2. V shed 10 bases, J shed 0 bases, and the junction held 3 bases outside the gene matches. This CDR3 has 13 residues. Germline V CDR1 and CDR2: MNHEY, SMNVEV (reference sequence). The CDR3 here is CATGTSVSYEQYF. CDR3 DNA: TGTGCCACCGGGACTAGCGTCTCCTACGAGCAGTACTTC.

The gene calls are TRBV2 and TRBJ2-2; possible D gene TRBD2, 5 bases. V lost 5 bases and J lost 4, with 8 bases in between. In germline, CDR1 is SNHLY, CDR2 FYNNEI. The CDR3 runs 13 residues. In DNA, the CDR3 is TGTGCCAGCAGTAGGACTCTCACCGGGGAGCTGTTTTTT. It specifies CASSRTLTGELFF.

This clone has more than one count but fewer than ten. DNA of the CDR3: TGTGCCAGCAGCTTAGTACGCCGGGAGGGTAACGCGAACACCGGGGAGCTGTTTTTT. Its translation is CASSLVRREGNANTGELFF. The chain joins TRBV11-2 to TRBJ2-2; 8 nucleotides match TRBD2. CDR3 length: 19 residues. V shed 1 base and J 0 bases; nucleotides not matched to a gene: 10. The germline CDR1 and CDR2 sequences are SGHAT and FQNNGV.

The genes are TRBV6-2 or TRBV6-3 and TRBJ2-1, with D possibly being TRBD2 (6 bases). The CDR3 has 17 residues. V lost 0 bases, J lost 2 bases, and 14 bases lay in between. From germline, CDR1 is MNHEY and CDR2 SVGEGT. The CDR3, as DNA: TGTGCCAGCAGTTACTCCCCGCGACTAGTGGCCTACAATGAGCAGTTCTTC. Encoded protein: CASSYSPRLVAYNEQFF.

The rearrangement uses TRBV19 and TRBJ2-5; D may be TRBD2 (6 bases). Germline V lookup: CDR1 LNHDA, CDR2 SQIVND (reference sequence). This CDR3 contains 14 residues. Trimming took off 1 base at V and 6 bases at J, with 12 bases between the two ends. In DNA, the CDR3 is TGTGCCAGTAGTATAGCCGGGGCGGGGAAGACCCAGTACTTC. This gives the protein CASSIAGAGKTQYF.

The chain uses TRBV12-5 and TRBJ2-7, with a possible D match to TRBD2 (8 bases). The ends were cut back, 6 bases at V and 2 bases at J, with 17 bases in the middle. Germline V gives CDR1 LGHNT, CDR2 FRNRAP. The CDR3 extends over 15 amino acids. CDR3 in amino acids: CASGTSAGTAYEQYF. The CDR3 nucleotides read TGTGCTAGTGGGACTAGCGCGGGGACAGCCTACGAGCAGTACTTC.

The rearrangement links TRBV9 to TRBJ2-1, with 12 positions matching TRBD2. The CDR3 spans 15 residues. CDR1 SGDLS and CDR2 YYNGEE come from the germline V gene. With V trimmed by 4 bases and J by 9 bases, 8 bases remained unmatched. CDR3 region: CASSLTSGSFSEQFF. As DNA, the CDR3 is TGTGCCAGCAGCCTGACTAGCGGGAGTTTTTCTGAGCAGTTCTTC.

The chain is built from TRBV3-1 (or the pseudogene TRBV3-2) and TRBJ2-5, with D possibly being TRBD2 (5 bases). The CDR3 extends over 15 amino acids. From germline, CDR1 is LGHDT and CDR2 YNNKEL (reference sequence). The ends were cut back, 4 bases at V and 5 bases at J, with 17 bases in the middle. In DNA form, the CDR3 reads TGTGCCAGCAGCCGCTCAACCCTGGGAGAGGAGACCCAGTACTTC. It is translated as CASSRSTLGEETQYF.

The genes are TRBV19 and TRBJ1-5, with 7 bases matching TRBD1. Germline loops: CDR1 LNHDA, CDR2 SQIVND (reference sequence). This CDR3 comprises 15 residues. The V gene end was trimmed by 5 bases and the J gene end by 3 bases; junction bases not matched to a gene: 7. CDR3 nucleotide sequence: TGTGCCAGTAGTTATCAGGGGGACTCCAATCAGCCCCAGCATTTT. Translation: CASSYQGDSNQPQHF.

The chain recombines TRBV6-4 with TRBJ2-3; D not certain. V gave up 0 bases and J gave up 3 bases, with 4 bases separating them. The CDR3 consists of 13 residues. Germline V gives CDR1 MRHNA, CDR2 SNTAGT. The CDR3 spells CASSDSETDTQYF. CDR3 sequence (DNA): TGTGCCAGCAGTGACTCCGAGACAGATACGCAGTATTTT.

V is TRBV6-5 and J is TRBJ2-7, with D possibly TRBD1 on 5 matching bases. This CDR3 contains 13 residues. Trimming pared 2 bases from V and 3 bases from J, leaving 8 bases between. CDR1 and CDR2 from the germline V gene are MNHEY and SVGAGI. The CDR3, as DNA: TGTGCCAGCAGTTACGGGGCAGACTACGAGCAGTACTTC. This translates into CASSYGADYEQYF.

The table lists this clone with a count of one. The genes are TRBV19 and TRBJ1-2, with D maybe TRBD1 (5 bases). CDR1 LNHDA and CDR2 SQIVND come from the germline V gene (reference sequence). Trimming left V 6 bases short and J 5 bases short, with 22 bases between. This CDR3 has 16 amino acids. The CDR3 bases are TGTGCCAGTAGCCCCCCTCCTGTCGAGGGGAGGTATGGCTACACCTTC. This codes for CASSPPPVEGRYGYTF.

The CDR3, as DNA: TGTGCCAGCAGTGATTCCACTACAGGGGTTGGCGGGGAGCTGTTTTTT. Protein sequence: CASSDSTTGVGGELFF. The chain couples TRBV6-4 to TRBJ2-2, with TRBD1 matching 7 bases. Germline V gives CDR1 MRHNA, CDR2 SNTAGT. With V trimmed by 3 bases and J by 7 bases, 11 bases remained unmatched. The CDR3 is made up of 16 amino acids.

CDR3 loop: CASRTSPSDEQFF. The DNA for the CDR3 is TGCGCCAGCAGGACCTCCCCTAGCGATGAGCAGTTCTTC. The chain recombines TRBV5-1 with TRBJ2-1; D may be TRBD2 (6 bases). Deletions cut 5 bases from V and 8 bases from J, with 14 bases between. This CDR3 is built from 13 residues. CDR1 is SGHRS, CDR2 YFSETQ, per germline.

The CDR3 spells CASSLGPQGTGELFF. The CDR3 nucleotides are TGTGCCAGCAGCTTAGGTCCCCAGGGAACCGGGGAGCTGTTTTTT. The chain is built from TRBV13 and TRBJ2-2; a weak D match, TRBD1 (5 bases). Trimming removed 0 bases from V and 5 bases from J, with 10 bases in between. Germline CDR1 is PRHDT and CDR2 is FYEKMQ (reference sequence). The CDR3 has 15 residues.

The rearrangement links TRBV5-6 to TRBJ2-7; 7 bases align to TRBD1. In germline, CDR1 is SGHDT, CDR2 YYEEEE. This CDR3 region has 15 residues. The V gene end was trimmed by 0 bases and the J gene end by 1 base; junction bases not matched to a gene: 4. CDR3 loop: CASSLAWTGSYEQYF. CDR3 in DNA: TGTGCCAGCAGCTTGGCCTGGACAGGTTCCTACGAGCAGTACTTC.

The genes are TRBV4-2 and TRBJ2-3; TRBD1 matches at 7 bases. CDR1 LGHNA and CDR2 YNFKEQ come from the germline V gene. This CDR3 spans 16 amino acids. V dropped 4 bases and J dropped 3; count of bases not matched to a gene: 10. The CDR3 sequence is CASSLLGTDVTDTQYF. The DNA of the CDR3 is TGTGCCAGCAGCCTACTTGGGACAGACGTTACAGATACGCAGTATTTT.

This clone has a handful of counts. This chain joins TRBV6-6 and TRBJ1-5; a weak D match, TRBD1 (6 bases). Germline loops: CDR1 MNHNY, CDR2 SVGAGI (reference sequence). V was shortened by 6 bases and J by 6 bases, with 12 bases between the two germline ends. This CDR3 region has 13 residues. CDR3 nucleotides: TGTGCCAGCAGCCCTACGGACAGTCAGCCCCAGCATTTT. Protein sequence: CASSPTDSQPQHF.

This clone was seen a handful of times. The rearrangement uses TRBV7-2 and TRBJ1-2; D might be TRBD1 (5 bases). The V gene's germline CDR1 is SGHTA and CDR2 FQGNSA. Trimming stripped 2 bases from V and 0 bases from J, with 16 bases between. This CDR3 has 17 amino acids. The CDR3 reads CASSLIAQTEANYGYTF. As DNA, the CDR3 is TGTGCCAGCAGCTTAATCGCACAGACAGAAGCTAACTATGGCTACACCTTC.

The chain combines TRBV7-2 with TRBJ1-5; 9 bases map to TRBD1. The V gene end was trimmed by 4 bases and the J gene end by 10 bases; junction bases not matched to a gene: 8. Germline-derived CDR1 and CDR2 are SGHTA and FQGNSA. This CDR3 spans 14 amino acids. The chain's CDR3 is CASSSGQGTEPQHF. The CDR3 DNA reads TGTGCCAGCAGCTCTGGACAGGGGACAGAACCCCAGCATTTT.

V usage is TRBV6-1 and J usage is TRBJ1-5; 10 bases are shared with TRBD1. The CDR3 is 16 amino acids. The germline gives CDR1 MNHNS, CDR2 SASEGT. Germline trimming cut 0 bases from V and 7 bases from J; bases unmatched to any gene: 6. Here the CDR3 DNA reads TGTGCCAGCAGTGAAGCCCTAGGACAGGGGGAACAGCCCCAGCATTTT. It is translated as CASSEALGQGEQPQHF.

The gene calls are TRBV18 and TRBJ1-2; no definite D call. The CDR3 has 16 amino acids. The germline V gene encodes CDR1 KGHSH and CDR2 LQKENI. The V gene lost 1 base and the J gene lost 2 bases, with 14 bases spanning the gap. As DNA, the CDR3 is TGTGCCAGCTCACCACAGGAGGGTGCGGGGAACTATGGCTACACCTTC. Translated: CASSPQEGAGNYGYTF.